Below are 32 T cell receptor beta chains sequenced from a single sample in a study of blood T cell repertoires in COVID-19. TCRdb's copy holds only in-frame clones and misses some; the assay was immunoSEQ multiplex PCR. The sample lists some 200,000 clones; roughly four fifths were seen once. The sequenced sample consisted of peripheral blood. The origin of the receptors is a human donor with acute or convalescent COVID-19. The donor label of this sample is uncertain.

This chain uses TRBV19 with TRBJ1-1; unclear D gene. V lost 4 bases, J lost 3 bases, and 6 bases lay in between. This CDR3 has 12 amino acids. Looked up from germline, CDR1 is LNHDA and CDR2 is SQIVND (reference sequence). In nucleotides, the CDR3 is TGTGCCAGTAGTAGAGCCTACACTGAAGCTTTCTTT. Its protein product is CASSRAYTEAFF.

The V and J genes are TRBV19 and TRBJ2-2, with TRBD1 matching over 11 bases. Germline assignment: CDR1 LNHDA and CDR2 SQIVND (reference sequence). CDR3 length: 16 residues. J gave up 6 bases and V 3 bases, and 6 bases lay outside the gene matches. DNA for the CDR3: TGTGCCAGTAGTATGCCCCGGGACAGGGGGGCCGGGGAGCTGTTTTTT. Residues: CASSMPRDRGAGELFF.

The rearrangement uses TRBV30 and TRBJ1-5, with D unclear. Germline V gives CDR1 GTSNPN, CDR2 SVGIG (reference sequence). Trimming shortened V by 1 base and J by 0 bases, and 16 bases separated the two germline ends. The CDR3 sequence is 17 residues long. Here the CDR3 reads CAWSGGESLYSNQPQHF. In DNA form, the CDR3 reads TGTGCCTGGAGTGGCGGGGAGTCCCTCTATAGCAATCAGCCCCAGCATTTT.

The J gene is TRBJ1-5, the V gene TRBV3-1 (or the pseudogene TRBV3-2), with 10 bases that match TRBD1. The germline V gene encodes CDR1 LGHDT and CDR2 YNNKEL (reference sequence). This CDR3 has 17 amino acids. J gave up 6 bases and V 5 bases, and 13 bases lay outside the gene matches. Here the CDR3 reads CASSASGTGVSTQPQHF. In DNA form, the CDR3 reads TGTGCCAGCAGCGCTTCCGGGACAGGGGTCTCGACTCAGCCCCAGCATTTT.

This clone has just a few counts. The CDR3 DNA reads as TGTGCCAGCAGTCCCCTAGGGGGCACAGATACGCAGTATTTT. It is translated as CASSPLGGTDTQYF. The rearrangement links TRBV27 to TRBJ2-3; tentatively, D is TRBD1 (5 bases). This CDR3 is 14 amino acids long. The germline V gene has CDR1 MNHEY and CDR2 SMNVEV (reference sequence). V was cut by 5 bases and J by 1 base, with 10 bases left in between.

The V gene is TRBV7-9, the J gene TRBJ2-2, with 7 nucleotides matching TRBD1. V lost 3 bases to trimming and J lost 3 bases; unmatched junction nucleotides: 4. The germline V gene encodes CDR1 SEHNR and CDR2 FQNEAQ (reference sequence). CDR3 length: 15 residues. The DNA for the CDR3 is TGTGCCAGCAGCTTGGGGGACAGATACACCGGGGAGCTGTTTTTT. Protein sequence: CASSLGDRYTGELFF.

The chain has TRBV6-6 and TRBJ1-2, with a tentative D call TRBD1 (5 bases). Trimming pared 0 bases from V and 2 bases from J, leaving 10 bases between. Germline lookup yields CDR1 MNHNY and CDR2 SVGAGI (reference sequence). The CDR3 consists of 15 residues. CDR3 sequence reads: CASSYSSDSNYGYTF. The CDR3 coding sequence is TGTGCCAGCAGTTACTCGAGTGACAGCAACTATGGCTACACCTTC.

The V call is TRBV7-9, the J call TRBJ2-1; D is possibly TRBD1 (5 bases). The germline gives CDR1 SEHNR, CDR2 FQNEAQ (reference sequence). The CDR3 totals 14 residues. V was trimmed by 1 base and J by 8 bases, leaving 12 bases between them. In DNA form, the CDR3 reads TGTGCCAGCAGCTTAGTTGCAGGGATGCATGAGCAGTTCTTC. It specifies CASSLVAGMHEQFF.

The rearrangement joins TRBV7-2 to TRBJ2-3, with D perhaps TRBD1 (6 bases). This CDR3 region has 16 residues. Looked up from germline, CDR1 is SGHTA and CDR2 is FQGNSA. The germline V and J ends were trimmed by 5 bases and 5 bases, with 20 bases remaining between them. CDR3 in amino acids: CASSTRPTGTRDTQYF. In nucleotides, the CDR3 is TGTGCCAGCAGCACCAGACCGACAGGAACGAGAGATACGCAGTATTTT.

The genes are TRBV29-1 and TRBJ1-1; D remains ambiguous. This CDR3 spans 13 amino acids. V lost 2 bases, J lost 4 bases, and 11 bases lay in between. In germline, CDR1 is SQVTM, CDR2 ANQGSEA. The CDR3 DNA is TGCAGCGTTGAACGGGAGTCCGGCACTGAAGCTTTCTTT. It encodes CSVERESGTEAFF.

The chain recombines TRBV5-1 with TRBJ2-5; perhaps TRBD2 as D (5 bases). Per the germline V gene, CDR1 is SGHRS and CDR2 is YFSETQ. Deletions cut 4 bases from V and 1 base from J, with 11 bases between. The CDR3 consists of 14 residues. The CDR3 DNA is TGCGCCAGCAGCCGAGGGCCAGTCCAAGAGACCCAGTACTTC. Translated, it gives CASSRGPVQETQYF.

The rearrangement links TRBV3-1 (or the pseudogene TRBV3-2) to TRBJ1-2, with 8 bases that match TRBD1. The CDR3 has 15 residues. The germline V gene encodes CDR1 LGHDT and CDR2 YNNKEL (reference sequence). J lost 8 bases, V lost 4 bases, and 12 bases had no gene match. The CDR3 coding sequence is TGTGCCAGCAGCCTGCGACCTCAGGGGGCAGGAGGCTACACCTTC. This sequence encodes CASSLRPQGAGGYTF.

The chain links TRBV27 to TRBJ2-1; TRBD2 aligns across 7 bases. Germline loops: CDR1 MNHEY, CDR2 SMNVEV (reference sequence). This CDR3 is built from 15 residues. Trimming removed 6 bases from V and 5 bases from J; junction bases left unmatched: 10. The CDR3 is CASSPWGGPHNEQFF. The CDR3 nucleotides are TGTGCCAGCAGCCCATGGGGAGGGCCTCACAATGAGCAGTTCTTC.

This sequence joins TRBV21-1 and TRBJ2-2; TRBD1, the D gene given by the table, was not confirmed from the DNA. TRBV21-1 is annotated as a pseudogene. The CDR3 is made up of 12 amino acids. The CDR3 sequence is CARTGGTGELFF. CDR3 coding DNA: TGTGCCAGGACAGGCGGCACCGGGGAGCTGTTTTTT.

The chain has TRBV30 and TRBJ1-5; D is uncertain. The CDR3 loop spans 13 amino acids. The germline gives CDR1 GTSNPN, CDR2 SVGIG (reference sequence). Between the trimmed V and J ends, which lost 2 bases and 4 bases, there was a span of 9 bases. The CDR3 loop is CAWSTEFNQPQHF. The CDR3 DNA sequence: TGTGCCTGGAGTACGGAGTTTAATCAGCCCCAGCATTTT.

The chain couples TRBV30 to TRBJ1-4, with D uncertain. The CDR3 loop spans 14 amino acids. Between the trimmed V and J ends, which lost 2 bases and 4 bases, there was a span of 11 bases. The germline V gene has CDR1 GTSNPN and CDR2 SVGIG (reference sequence). CDR3 residues: CAWSKGGNNEKLFF. For the CDR3, the DNA is TGTGCCTGGAGTAAAGGAGGGAATAATGAAAAACTGTTTTTT.

The chain has TRBV5-5 and TRBJ2-1; 11 bases map to TRBD2. The length of the CDR3 is 14 residues. The germline CDR1 and CDR2 sequences are SGHKS and YYEKEE (reference sequence). After removal of 4 bases from V and 7 bases from J, the junction contained 4 bases not matched to a gene. The CDR3 bases are TGTGCCAGCAGCATAGCGGGAGGGACGAATGAGCAGTTCTTC. Its protein is CASSIAGGTNEQFF.

The chain carries TRBV5-1 and TRBJ2-7, with a possible D match to TRBD2 (6 bases). The germline gives CDR1 SGHRS, CDR2 YFSETQ. With 3 bases removed from V and 4 bases from J, the gap between germline ends came to 14 bases. The CDR3 has 14 amino acids. CDR3 coding DNA: TGCGCCAGCAGCTCGGGCGGGGCGGGATACGAGCAGTACTTC. It is translated as CASSSGGAGYEQYF.

This clone was recorded only once. The chain recombines TRBV15 with TRBJ2-6; the D gene is possibly TRBD1 (5 bases). V gave up 4 bases and J gave up 1 base, with 11 bases separating them. The CDR3 has 16 residues. Germline CDR1 and CDR2: LNHNV and YYDKDF (reference sequence). Written as DNA, the CDR3 is TGTGCCACCAGCAATATCAGGGTATCTGGGGCCAACGTCCTGACTTTC. Amino acid sequence: CATSNIRVSGANVLTF.

This clone has a handful of counts. The rearrangement uses TRBV19 and TRBJ1-2; possibly TRBD1 for D (5 bases). Deletions cut 5 bases from V and 7 bases from J, with 17 bases between. This CDR3 comprises 14 residues. Looked up from germline, CDR1 is LNHDA and CDR2 is SQIVND (reference sequence). Written as DNA, the CDR3 is TGTGCCAGTAGTTCGGGACTGGGTGTCGGTGGCTACACCTTC. It translates to CASSSGLGVGGYTF. Complete variable domain (other parts from reference TRBV19 and TRBJ1-2): DGGITQSPKYLFRKEGQNVTLSCEQNLNHDAMYWYRQDPGQGLRLIYYSQIVNDFQKGDIAEGYSVSREKKESFPLTVTSAQKNPTAFYLCASSSGLGVGGYTFGSGTRLTVV.

V is TRBV2 and J is TRBJ1-2; 8 bases align to TRBD1. In germline, CDR1 is SNHLY, CDR2 FYNNEI. The V gene end was trimmed by 7 bases and the J gene end by 4 bases; junction bases not matched to a gene: 14. The CDR3 loop spans 16 amino acids. CDR3 bases: TGTGCCAGCACACTACCTAGGACAGGGCCGAGCTATGGCTACACCTTC. Its translation: CASTLPRTGPSYGYTF.

This clone occurred once. The gene calls are TRBV28 and TRBJ2-2; D is possibly TRBD1 (6 bases). V was trimmed by 2 bases and J by 5 bases, leaving 15 bases between them. CDR3 size: 16 residues. Germline values: CDR1 MDHEN, CDR2 SYDVKM. CDR3 coding DNA: TGTGCCAGCAGTTTACGGCAGGGGCTCGGGACCGGGGAGCTGTTTTTT. It yields the protein CASSLRQGLGTGELFF.

This clone was counted once. CDR3 sequence (DNA): TGTGCCAGTAGTACCAGACAGGGGGTCGTCTATGGCTACACCTTC. Its protein is CASSTRQGVVYGYTF. The gene calls are TRBV19 and TRBJ1-2, with 9 bases aligning to TRBD1. The V gene end was trimmed by 4 bases and the J gene end by 4 bases; junction bases not matched to a gene: 7. Germline V CDR1 and CDR2: LNHDA, SQIVND (reference sequence). CDR3 length: 15 residues.

The gene calls are TRBV12-3 or TRBV12-4 and TRBJ2-1, with D uncertain. Between the trimmed V and J ends, which lost 3 bases and 6 bases, there was a span of 9 bases. CDR3 length: 13 amino acids. The CDR3 DNA follows: TGTGCCAGCAGTTTCCAGGCCCCCAATGAGCAGTTCTTC. Translated, it gives CASSFQAPNEQFF.

The table lists this clone with a count of one. The V call is TRBV3-1 (or the pseudogene TRBV3-2), the J call TRBJ2-2; 10 bases agree with TRBD2. The V and J ends lost 1 base and 3 bases, in that order; junction bases with no gene match: 8. The germline CDR1 and CDR2 sequences are LGHDT and YNNKEL (reference sequence). This CDR3 has 18 amino acids. Here the CDR3 DNA reads TGTGCCAGCAGCCAAGGGGCCCCTAGCGGGAGCTACACCGGGGAGCTGTTTTTT. Translation gives CASSQGAPSGSYTGELFF.

The chain is built from TRBV14 and TRBJ2-1, with D possibly being TRBD1 (6 bases). Trimming cost V 2 bases and J 7 bases, with 15 bases left between them. CDR1 is SGHDN and CDR2 is FVKESK in the germline V gene. The CDR3 extends over 15 amino acids. CDR3: CASSQTGSLANEQFF. The CDR3, as DNA: TGTGCCAGCAGCCAAACAGGGTCTCTGGCTAATGAGCAGTTCTTC.

This clone was observed once. J is TRBJ2-7 and V is TRBV30; 8 bases map to TRBD1. Germline V gene data show CDR1 as GTSNPN and CDR2 as SVGIG (reference sequence). This CDR3 is 14 amino acids long. CDR3 coding DNA: TGTGGAATCTTATTTGACAGGGGCAGCTCCGAGCAGTACTTC. Translation gives CGILFDRGSSEQYF.

The V call is TRBV5-1, the J call TRBJ2-3; 10 positions agree with TRBD2. Germline CDR1 SGHRS, CDR2 YFSETQ. V was clipped by 3 bases and J by 4 bases; unmatched bases: 14. There are 18 residues in the CDR3. The CDR3 sequence: CASSSGLAIGASSDTQYF. CDR3 in DNA: TGCGCCAGCAGCTCGGGACTAGCGATCGGGGCCTCATCAGATACGCAGTATTTT.

The chain joins TRBV19 to TRBJ1-6; tentatively, D is TRBD1 (5 bases). Germline V gives CDR1 LNHDA, CDR2 SQIVND (reference sequence). CDR3 length: 15 amino acids. V dropped 2 bases and J dropped 8 bases, with 13 bases sitting between them. CDR3: CASSIMQGGDSPLHF. As DNA, the CDR3 is TGTGCCAGTAGTATAATGCAGGGAGGTGATTCACCCCTCCACTTT.

The chain joins TRBV2 to TRBJ1-1, with 9 bases lining up with TRBD1. The CDR3 spans 13 residues. Trimming at V came to 8 bases and at J to 5 bases, leaving 6 bases not matched to a gene. CDR1 and CDR2 from the germline V gene are SNHLY and FYNNEI. The CDR3 DNA sequence: TGTGCCAGCGGCCGGGACAGGGAGACTGAAGCTTTCTTT. Translating it yields CASGRDRETEAFF. Filled out from reference TRBV2 and TRBJ1-1, the complete variable domain reads EPEVTQTPSHQVTQMGQEVILRCVPISNHLYFYWYRQILGQKVEFLVSFYNNEISEKSEIFDDQFSVERPDGSNFTLKIRSTKLEDSAMYFCASGRDRETEAFFGQGTRLTVV.

This chain connects TRBV5-1 to TRBJ2-1, with TRBD2 matching 10 bases. The V gene end was trimmed by 2 bases and the J gene end by 7 bases; junction bases not matched to a gene: 6. Germline V gives CDR1 SGHRS, CDR2 YFSETQ. The CDR3 is 15 residues long. The DNA of the CDR3 is TGCGCCAGCAGCTTAGAACTAGCGGGGAAGAATGAGCAGTTCTTC. This sequence encodes CASSLELAGKNEQFF.

This clone occurred once. V gene TRBV7-3 combines with J gene TRBJ1-2; D call uncertain. Germline loops: CDR1 SGHTA, CDR2 FQGTGA. V lost 5 bases to trimming and J lost 0 bases, with 10 bases between them. CDR3 length: 14 residues. CDR3 nucleotides: TGTGCCAGCAGCCCGAGGGCTGCTAACTATGGCTACACCTTC. Protein: CASSPRAANYGYTF.